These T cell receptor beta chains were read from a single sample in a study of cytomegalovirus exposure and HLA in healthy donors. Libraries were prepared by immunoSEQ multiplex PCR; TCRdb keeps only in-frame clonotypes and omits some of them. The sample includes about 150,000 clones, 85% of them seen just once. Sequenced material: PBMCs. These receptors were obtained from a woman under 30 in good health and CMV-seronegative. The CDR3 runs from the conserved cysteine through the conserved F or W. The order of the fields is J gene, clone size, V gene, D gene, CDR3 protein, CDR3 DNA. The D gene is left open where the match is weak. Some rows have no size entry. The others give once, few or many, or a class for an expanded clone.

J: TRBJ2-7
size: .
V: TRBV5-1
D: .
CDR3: CASSLTTVLSYEQYF
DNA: TGCGCCAGCAGCCTCACGACAGTACTCTCCTACGAGCAGTACTTC

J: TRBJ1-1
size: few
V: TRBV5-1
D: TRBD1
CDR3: CASSFAGGNTEAFF
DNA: TGCGCCAGCAGCTTCGCAGGGGGGAACACTGAAGCTTTCTTT

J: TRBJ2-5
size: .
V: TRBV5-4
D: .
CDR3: CASSRVGAVQETQYF
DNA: TGTGCCAGCAGCCGAGTTGGGGCGGTCCAAGAGACCCAGTACTTC

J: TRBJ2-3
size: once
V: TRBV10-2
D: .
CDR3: CASTGRYTDTQYF
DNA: TGCGCCAGCACAGGCCGTTACACAGATACGCAGTATTTT

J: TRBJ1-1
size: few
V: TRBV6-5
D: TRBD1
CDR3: CASRDRGSSTEAFF
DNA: TGTGCCAGCAGGGACAGGGGGTCATCCACTGAAGCTTTCTTT

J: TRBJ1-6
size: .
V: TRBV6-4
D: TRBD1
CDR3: CASREGQFLNSPLHF
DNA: TGTGCCAGCAGGGAGGGACAGTTTCTCAATTCACCCCTCCACTTT

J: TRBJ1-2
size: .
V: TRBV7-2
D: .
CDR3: CASSQPGVPLGYTF
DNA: TGTGCCAGCAGCCAGCCGGGGGTACCCCTTGGCTACACCTTC

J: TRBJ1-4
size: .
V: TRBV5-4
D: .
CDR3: CASSSPGLLDEKLFF
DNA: TGTGCCAGCAGCTCTCCGGGACTACTAGATGAAAAACTGTTTTTT

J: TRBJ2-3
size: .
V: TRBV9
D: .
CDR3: CASRTGLTSTDTQYF
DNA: TGTGCCAGCAGGACGGGACTCACTAGCACAGATACGCAGTATTTT

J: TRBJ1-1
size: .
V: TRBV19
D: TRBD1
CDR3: CASRKRGLGDANTEAFF
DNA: TGTGCCAGTAGGAAAAGGGGGCTTGGGGACGCTAACACTGAAGCTTTCTTT

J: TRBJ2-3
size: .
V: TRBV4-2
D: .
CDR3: CASSQQGDGTDTQYF
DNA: TGTGCCAGCAGCCAGCAGGGTGACGGCACAGATACGCAGTATTTT

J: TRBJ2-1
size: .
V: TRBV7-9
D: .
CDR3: CASSPPNGGEQFF
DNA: TGTGCCAGCAGCCCCCCGAACGGCGGGGAGCAGTTCTTC

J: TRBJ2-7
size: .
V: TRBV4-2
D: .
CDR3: CASSPSWGVDYEQYF
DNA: TGTGCCAGCAGCCCATCTTGGGGGGTGGACTACGAGCAGTACTTC

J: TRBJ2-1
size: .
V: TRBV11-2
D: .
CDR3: CASRRPGQGSYNEQFF
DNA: TGTGCCAGCAGGCGACCGGGACAAGGGTCTTACAATGAGCAGTTCTTC

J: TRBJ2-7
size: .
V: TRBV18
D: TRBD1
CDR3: CASSPSRQGTYEQYF
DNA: TGTGCCAGCTCACCCTCTCGACAGGGAACATACGAGCAGTACTTC

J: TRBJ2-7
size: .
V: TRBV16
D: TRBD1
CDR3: CASSPDRDRGIF
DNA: TGTGCCAGCAGCCCCGACCGGGACAGGGGGATCTTC

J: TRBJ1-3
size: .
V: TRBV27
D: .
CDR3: CASSPRQASGNTIYF
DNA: TGTGCCAGCAGTCCCAGACAGGCCTCTGGAAACACCATATATTTT

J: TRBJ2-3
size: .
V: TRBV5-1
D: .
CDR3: CASSFVGRESTDTQYF
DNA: TGCGCCAGCAGCTTTGTAGGACGGGAGAGCACAGATACGCAGTATTTT

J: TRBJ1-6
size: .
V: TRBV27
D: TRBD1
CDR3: CASRTAGPQGGNSPLHF
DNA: TGTGCCAGCAGAACCGCCGGGCCCCAGGGGGGAAATTCACCCCTCCACTTT

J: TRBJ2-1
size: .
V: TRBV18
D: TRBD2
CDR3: CASSPVAGTNNEQFF
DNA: TGTGCCAGCTCACCAGTGGCCGGGACTAACAATGAGCAGTTCTTC

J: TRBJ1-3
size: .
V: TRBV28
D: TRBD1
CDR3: CASSYRTGKRSGNTIYF
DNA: TGTGCCAGCTCTTACCGGACAGGGAAGAGGTCTGGAAACACCATATATTTT

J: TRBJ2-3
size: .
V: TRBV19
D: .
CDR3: CASTPGSGRPDTQYF
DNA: TGTGCCAGTACCCCCGGTAGCGGCCGACCAGATACGCAGTATTTT

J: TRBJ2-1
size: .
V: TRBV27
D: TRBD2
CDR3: CASSATSGSYNEQFF
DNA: TGTGCCAGCAGTGCAACTAGCGGCTCCTACAATGAGCAGTTCTTC

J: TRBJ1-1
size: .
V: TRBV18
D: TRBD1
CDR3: CASSPRPGQIMNTEAFF
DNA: TGTGCCAGCTCACCAAGACCGGGACAGATAATGAACACTGAAGCTTTCTTT

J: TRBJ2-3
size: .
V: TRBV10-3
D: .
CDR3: CAVSFADTQYF
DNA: TGTGCCGTCTCTTTTGCAGATACGCAGTATTTT

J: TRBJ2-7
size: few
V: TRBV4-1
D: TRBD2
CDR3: CASSPRTSGSTEQYF
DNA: TGCGCCAGCAGCCCACGGACTAGCGGGAGTACTGAGCAGTACTTC

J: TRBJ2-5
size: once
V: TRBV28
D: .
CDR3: CASSWGRPKQETQYF
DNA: TGTGCCAGCAGTTGGGGGCGGCCCAAGCAAGAGACCCAGTACTTC

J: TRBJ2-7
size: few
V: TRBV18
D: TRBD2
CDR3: CASSPSGGPLSGEQYF
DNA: TGTGCCAGCTCACCCTCGGGGGGGCCCCTATCCGGCGAGCAGTACTTC

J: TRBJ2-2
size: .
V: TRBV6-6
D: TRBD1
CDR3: CASSYADRVNTGELFF
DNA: TGTGCCAGCAGTTACGCAGACAGGGTCAACACCGGGGAGCTGTTTTTT

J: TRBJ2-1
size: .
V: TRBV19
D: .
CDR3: CASTSLSAPSSYNEQFF
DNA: TGTGCCAGTACGTCTCTTAGCGCCCCGAGCTCCTACAATGAGCAGTTCTTC

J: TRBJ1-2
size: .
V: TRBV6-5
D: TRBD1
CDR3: CASRNKGARGGYTF
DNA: TGTGCCAGCAGAAACAAGGGGGCGAGGGGTGGCTACACCTTC

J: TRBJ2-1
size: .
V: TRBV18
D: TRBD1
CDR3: CASSRKDRGEQFF
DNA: TGTGCCAGCTCACGGAAGGACAGGGGTGAGCAGTTCTTC

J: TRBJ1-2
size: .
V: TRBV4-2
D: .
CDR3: CASSQSNAQGLIYGYTF
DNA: TGTGCCAGCAGCCAATCAAATGCCCAGGGTTTGATCTATGGCTACACCTTC

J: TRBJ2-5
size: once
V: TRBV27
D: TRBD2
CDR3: CASSWATSGEEQYF
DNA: TGTGCCAGCTCTTGGGCGACTAGCGGGGAAGAGCAGTACTTC